This T cell receptor (beta chain) was profiled in a study of CD4 T cells in relation to SARS-CoV-2 and coronaviruses. Study background: PBMCs were cultured with antigen for around nine days before TCR beta sequencing. Controls used an HIV-1 Nef peptide pool or no peptide.

Per germline, CDR1 GTSNPN and CDR2 SVGIG (reference sequence). The CDR3 totals 14 residues. V lost 5 bases and J lost 6, with 17 bases in between. A note on this clone: As yet, its antigen is unknown.

The unexposed donors gave CD4+ T cells in about 2011-2018, prior to COVID-19. CD4+ T cells were isolated from the cells after about 11 days of culture. Unexposed-donor CD4+ T cells were probed with SARS-CoV-2 S/N and four cold-coronavirus spikes, cells permitting. Cultures received half-medium IL-2 refreshes on days 3 and 7. Libraries were prepared by immunoSEQ multiplex PCR; TCRdb keeps only in-frame clonotypes and omits some of them. This sample has roughly 31,000 clones, with around 72% found just once. V and J are TRBV30 and TRBJ2-1; weak D call: TRBD1 (5 bases). This sequence originates from a human donor in good health. Input material: CD4+ T cells from PBMCs, cultured in vitro. The CDR3 loop is CAWDTDMDINEQFF. The CDR3 DNA follows: TGTGCCTGGGACACAGACATGGACATCAATGAGCAGTTCTTC.